The 9 T cell receptor beta chains listed next were all sequenced from one sample in a study of shared clonotypes between healthy human individuals (dated by TCRdb to the early 2020s). Preparation of the library involved the immunoSEQ multiplex PCR assay. Held by TCRdb, this immuneACCESS table contains in-frame sequences only and omits some clones. Under half of the omission traces to an unresolved V gene where checked; the cause of the rest is unknown. This sample gives approximately 2,000,000 clones in total; around 90% of them show up just once. The ten largest clonotypes hold roughly 0.34% of the sample. The specimen was naive CD4+ T cells from PBMCs. The label giving this sample's cell subset or site can be read as: CD45RA+ positively selected. The receptors originated from a man between 18 and 35 years old in good health. Some clones in this sample may be carry-over from other donors' samples.

This rearrangement joins TRBV2 to TRBJ2-3, with no clear D. V gave up 6 bases and J gave up 6 bases, with 13 bases separating them. Germline loops: CDR1 SNHLY, CDR2 FYNNEI. The CDR3 consists of 13 residues. The CDR3 sequence: CASSPESRDTQYF. CDR3 in DNA: TGTGCCAGCAGCCCGGAATCCAGGGATACGCAGTATTTT. The entire variable domain, with the rest obtained from reference TRBV2 and TRBJ2-3, is as follows: EPEVTQTPSHQVTQMGQEVILRCVPISNHLYFYWYRQILGQKVEFLVSFYNNEISEKSEIFDDQFSVERPDGSNFTLKIRSTKLEDSAMYFCASSPESRDTQYFGPGTRLTVL.

This clone was observed once. The chain links TRBV5-6 to TRBJ2-3; D may match TRBD1 or TRBD2 (6 bases each). The CDR3 sequence is 17 residues long. Germline CDR1 reads SGHDT; CDR2 reads YYEEEE. V lost 3 bases, J lost 1 base, and 18 bases lay in between. CDR3: CASSSPGLRGGTDTQYF. The DNA of the CDR3 is TGTGCCAGCAGCTCACCGGGACTCAGGGGCGGCACAGATACGCAGTATTTT.

This clone was seen just once. CDR3 coding DNA: TGTGCCAGCTCACCACTTGGCCCAGAGACCCAGTACTTC. Its translation: CASSPLGPETQYF. The rearrangement links TRBV18 to TRBJ2-5; D gene ambiguous. This CDR3 has 13 residues. Trimming removed 1 base at V and 4 bases at J, with 7 bases between. Germline lookup yields CDR1 KGHSH and CDR2 LQKENI.

This sequence joins TRBV2 and TRBJ1-5; TRBD1 aligns across 7 bases. CDR1 SNHLY and CDR2 FYNNEI come from the germline V gene. This CDR3 comprises 13 residues. The V segment lost 6 bases and the J segment 3 bases; nucleotides outside the gene matches: 2. CDR3: CASRQGNNQPQHF. The CDR3 DNA reads TGTGCCAGCAGACAGGGGAACAATCAGCCCCAGCATTTT.

This clone was found a few times. The chain joins TRBV6-1 to TRBJ1-2; a possible D gene is TRBD1 (5 bases). With 6 bases removed from V and 0 bases from J, the gap between germline ends came to 14 bases. Germline assignment: CDR1 MNHNS and CDR2 SASEGT. The CDR3 extends over 15 amino acids. CDR3 coding DNA: TGTGCCAGCAGGGGGACGGACACAACTAACTATGGCTACACCTTC. Amino acids: CASRGTDTTNYGYTF.

This rearrangement joins TRBV29-1 to TRBJ2-7; TRBD2 matches 11 bases. Germline values: CDR1 SQVTM, CDR2 ANQGSEA. CDR3 length: 11 amino acids. The CDR3 sequence is CSTSGGYEQYF. In DNA, the CDR3 is TGCAGTACTAGCGGGGGTTACGAGCAGTACTTC.

The rearrangement uses TRBV30 and TRBJ1-3; no clear D. Germline values: CDR1 GTSNPN, CDR2 SVGIG (reference sequence). V lost 3 bases, J lost 4 bases, and 10 bases lay in between. The CDR3 spans 13 residues. CDR3 in DNA: TGTGCCTGGAGCTTGGGCCCGGGAAACACCATATATTTT. Translation gives CAWSLGPGNTIYF.

Concerning this clone: Within the sample, other DNA sequences also encode this same CDR3. The genes are TRBV5-1 and TRBJ1-3; D may be TRBD1 (5 bases). The V gene's germline CDR1 is SGHRS and CDR2 YFSETQ. The V and J ends lost 0 bases and 1 base respectively, with 8 bases between them. This CDR3 is built from 15 residues. The CDR3 protein is CASSLAAGSGNTIYF. Written as DNA, the CDR3 is TGCGCCAGCAGCTTGGCTGCAGGGTCTGGAAACACCATATATTTT.

The rearrangement links TRBV2 to TRBJ1-5; D call uncertain. The CDR3 is 15 amino acids. Germline assignment: CDR1 SNHLY and CDR2 FYNNEI. The germline V and J ends were trimmed by 8 bases and 0 bases, with 14 bases remaining between them. CDR3 protein: CASSSQLDSNQPQHF. The CDR3 DNA is TGTGCCAGCTCCTCCCAGCTCGATAGCAATCAGCCCCAGCATTTT.